The 15 T cell receptor beta chains below were found in one sample sequenced in a study of blood T cells in healthy people across ages. A J-beta primer mix and a sample-barcoded 5' primer were used in a second PCR of about 7 to 11 cycles. TCRdb itself ran the 5' RACE reads through MiXCR, one entry per CDR3 protein. The data show a few hundred thousand distinct CDR3 sequences, approximately 51% seen once. Specimen: blood. Receptors were obtained from a man in his sixties in good health.

This clonotype was seen repeatedly, ten times or more. This chain connects TRBV6-1 to TRBJ2-7; D may be TRBD1 or TRBD2 (5 bases each). Germline V gives CDR1 MNHNS, CDR2 SASEGT. The CDR3 sequence is 18 residues long. V dropped 6 bases and J dropped 0 bases, with 24 bases sitting between them. The CDR3 DNA is TGTGCCAGCAGCCGATCCGGGACGACCAAACTTTACTCCTACGAGCAGTACTTC. Translation gives CASSRSGTTKLYSYEQYF.

The chain uses TRBV20-1 and TRBJ2-5; 11 nucleotides agree with TRBD1. Looked up from germline, CDR1 is DFQATT and CDR2 is SNEGSKA (reference sequence). This CDR3 has 19 amino acids. V gave up 2 bases and J gave up 4 bases; unmatched junction bases: 18. In DNA, the CDR3 is TGCAGTGCTAGACCGCCGGGGGGACAGGGGGTTATTGGTTTAGAGACCCAGTACTTC. Residues: CSARPPGGQGVIGLETQYF.

The V call is TRBV7-2, the J call TRBJ2-5; no clear D. The germline CDR1 and CDR2 sequences are SGHTA and FQGNSA. CDR3 length: 15 amino acids. V lost 4 bases and J 0 bases, leaving 12 bases between the germline ends. The CDR3 spells CASSSLVGYQETQYF. The CDR3 nucleotides are TGTGCCAGCAGCTCTCTTGTGGGCTACCAAGAGACCCAGTACTTC.

This clonotype was observed a handful of times. This chain links TRBV20-1 with TRBJ2-5; D perhaps matches TRBD1 (6 bases). The CDR3 is 15 amino acids. V was shortened by 2 bases and J by 4 bases, with 17 bases between the two germline ends. Germline-derived CDR1 and CDR2 are DFQATT and SNEGSKA (reference sequence). The CDR3 is CSARNPGHRTETQYF. The CDR3, as DNA: TGCAGTGCTAGAAATCCGGGACATAGGACAGAGACCCAGTACTTC.

This rearrangement joins TRBV29-1 to TRBJ2-5; no definite D call. CDR1 is SQVTM, CDR2 ANQGSEA, per germline. The CDR3 totals 12 residues. Between the trimmed V and J ends, which lost 4 bases and 4 bases, there was a span of 10 bases. The CDR3 DNA is TGCAGCGTTGCCCCGGACGGAGAGACCCAGTACTTC. Its protein is CSVAPDGETQYF. Based on the CDR3 plus reference TRBV29-1 and TRBJ2-5, the full variable domain is SAVISQKPSRDICQRGTSLTIQCQVDSQVTMMFWYRQQPGQSLTLIATANQGSEATYESGFVIDKFPISRPNLTFSTLTVSNMSPEDSSIYLCSVAPDGETQYFGPGTRLLVL.

This sequence joins TRBV12-3 or TRBV12-4 and TRBJ2-5; perhaps TRBD2 as D (5 bases). Trimming removed 6 bases from V and 11 bases from J, with 16 bases in between. This CDR3 region has 12 residues. CDR3 nucleotides: TGTGCCAGCAGCCCGTCGGGTGGGGAGCAGTACTTC. This encodes CASSPSGGEQYF.

The chain joins TRBV10-3 to TRBJ2-7; TRBD2 matches at 7 bases. Germline CDR1 ENHRY, CDR2 SYGVKD. Germline trimming cut 10 bases from V and 1 base from J; bases unmatched to any gene: 4. CDR3 length equals 12 residues. The CDR3 DNA sequence: TGTGCCACGGGACTATTATCCTACGAGCAGTACTTC. It is translated as CATGLLSYEQYF.

The J gene is TRBJ2-5, the V gene TRBV24-1; 8 positions agree with TRBD1. The CDR3 runs to 15 residues. Germline trimming cut 4 bases from V and 4 bases from J; bases unmatched to any gene: 7. From germline, CDR1 is KGHDR and CDR2 SFDVKD. Written as DNA, the CDR3 is TGTGCCACCAGTGACACCGGACAGGGAGGAGAGACCCAGTACTTC. Protein: CATSDTGQGGETQYF.

This clonotype was detected ten times or more. The rearrangement uses TRBV29-1 and TRBJ1-2, with D tentatively TRBD1 (6 bases). V dropped 7 bases and J dropped 7 bases, with 22 bases sitting between them. The CDR3 is made up of 14 amino acids. Germline V gene sequence: CDR1 SQVTM, CDR2 ANQGSEA. CDR3 sequence: CSASGTRQVSGYTF. In DNA form, the CDR3 reads TGCAGCGCCTCCGGGACAAGGCAAGTTTCTGGCTACACCTTC. The full variable domain, with the rest looked up from reference TRBV29-1 and TRBJ1-2, is SAVISQKPSRDICQRGTSLTIQCQVDSQVTMMFWYRQQPGQSLTLIATANQGSEATYESGFVIDKFPISRPNLTFSTLTVSNMSPEDSSIYLCSASGTRQVSGYTFGSGTRLTVV.

This clonotype was recorded a few times. A much larger clone differs by one base, so this may be a read error. V and J are TRBV7-3 and TRBJ2-3; D ambiguous. Trimming left V 5 bases short and J 4 bases short, with 13 bases between. Germline loops: CDR1 SGHTA, CDR2 FQGTGA. This CDR3 has 14 residues. The CDR3 loop reads CASSVDARPDTQYF. The CDR3 DNA sequence: TGTGCCAGCAGCGTAGACGCCCGGCCAGATACGCAGTATTTT.

The chain joins TRBV30 to TRBJ1-2; possible D gene TRBD1, 6 bases. Germline-derived CDR1 and CDR2 are GTSNPN and SVGIG (reference sequence). The CDR3 loop spans 12 amino acids. Trimming took off 1 base at V and 8 bases at J, with 11 bases between the two ends. CDR3 nucleotides: TGTGCCTGGAGTGGACAGGATGGCGGCTACACCTTC. It is translated as CAWSGQDGGYTF.

The rearrangement links TRBV29-1 to TRBJ1-2, with D unresolved. The CDR3 consists of 14 residues. V was trimmed by 6 bases and J by 0 bases, leaving 14 bases between them. Germline CDR1 reads SQVTM; CDR2 reads ANQGSEA. CDR3 amino acids: CSVMNRFANYGYTF. The CDR3 bases are TGCAGCGTGATGAACAGATTCGCTAACTATGGCTACACCTTC. Based on the CDR3 plus reference TRBV29-1 and TRBJ1-2, the full variable domain is SAVISQKPSRDICQRGTSLTIQCQVDSQVTMMFWYRQQPGQSLTLIATANQGSEATYESGFVIDKFPISRPNLTFSTLTVSNMSPEDSSIYLCSVMNRFANYGYTFGSGTRLTVV.

The chain employs TRBV20-1 and TRBJ2-7; 10 bases match TRBD2. V shed 5 bases, J shed 5 bases, and the junction held 6 bases outside the gene matches. Germline V gene data show CDR1 as DFQATT and CDR2 as SNEGSKA (reference sequence). The CDR3 length is 13 residues. Here the CDR3 reads CSAVAGGIDEQYF. The DNA of the CDR3 is TGCAGTGCTGTAGCGGGAGGTATAGACGAGCAGTACTTC.

This clonotype was detected many times. The V call is TRBV6-1, the J call TRBJ2-1; no reliable D call. Trimming took off 6 bases at V and 2 bases at J, with 17 bases between the two ends. This CDR3 has 16 residues. Looked up from germline, CDR1 is MNHNS and CDR2 is SASEGT. The CDR3 region is CASSDTWAVPYNEQFF. CDR3 nucleotide sequence: TGTGCCAGCAGCGACACTTGGGCGGTTCCCTACAATGAGCAGTTCTTC.

This clonotype has more than one count but fewer than ten. The DNA of the CDR3 is TGTGCCAGCAGCCAAGATCCAGCGGGGGTTAATGAGCAGTTCTTC. Translated, it gives CASSQDPAGVNEQFF. The chain is built from TRBV4-2 and TRBJ2-1; 8 positions match TRBD2. Trimming removed 0 bases from V and 7 bases from J; junction bases left unmatched: 5. CDR1 and CDR2 (germline): LGHNA, YNFKEQ. This CDR3 has 15 amino acids.